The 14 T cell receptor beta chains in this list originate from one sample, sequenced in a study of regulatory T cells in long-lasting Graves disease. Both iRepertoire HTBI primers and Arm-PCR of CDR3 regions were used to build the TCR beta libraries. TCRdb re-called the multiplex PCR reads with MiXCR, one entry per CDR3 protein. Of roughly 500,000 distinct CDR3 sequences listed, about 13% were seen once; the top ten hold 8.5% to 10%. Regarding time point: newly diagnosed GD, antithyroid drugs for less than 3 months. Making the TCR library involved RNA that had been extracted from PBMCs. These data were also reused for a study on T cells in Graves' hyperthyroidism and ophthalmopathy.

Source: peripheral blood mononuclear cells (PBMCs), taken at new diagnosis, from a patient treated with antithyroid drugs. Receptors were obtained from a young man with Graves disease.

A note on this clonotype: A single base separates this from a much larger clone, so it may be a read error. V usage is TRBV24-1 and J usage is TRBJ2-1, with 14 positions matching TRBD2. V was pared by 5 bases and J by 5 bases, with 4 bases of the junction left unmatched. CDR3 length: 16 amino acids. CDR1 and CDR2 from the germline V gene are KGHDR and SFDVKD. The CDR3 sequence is CATSGMTSGRDNEQFF. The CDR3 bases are TGTGCCACCAGTGGTATGACTAGCGGGAGGGACAATGAGCAGTTCTTC.

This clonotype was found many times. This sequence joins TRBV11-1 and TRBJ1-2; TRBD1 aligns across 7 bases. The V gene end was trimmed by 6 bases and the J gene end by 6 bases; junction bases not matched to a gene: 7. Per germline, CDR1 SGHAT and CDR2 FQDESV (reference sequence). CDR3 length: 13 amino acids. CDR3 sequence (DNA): TGTGCCAGCAGTTCCGGGACAGAGAATGGCTACACCTTC. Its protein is CASSSGTENGYTF.

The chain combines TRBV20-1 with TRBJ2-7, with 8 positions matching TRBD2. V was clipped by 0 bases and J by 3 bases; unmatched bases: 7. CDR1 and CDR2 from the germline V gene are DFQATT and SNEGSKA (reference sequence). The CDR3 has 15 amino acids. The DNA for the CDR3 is TGCAGTGCTAGAGATAGCGGGGTTAGCAACTACGAGCAGTACTTC. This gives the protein CSARDSGVSNYEQYF.

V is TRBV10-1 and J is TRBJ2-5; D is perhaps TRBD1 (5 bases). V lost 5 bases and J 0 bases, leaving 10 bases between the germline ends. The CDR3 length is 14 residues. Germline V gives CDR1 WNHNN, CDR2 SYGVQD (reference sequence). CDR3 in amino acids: CASSPGSYQETQYF. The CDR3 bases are TGCGCCAGCAGTCCAGGGTCGTACCAAGAGACCCAGTACTTC.

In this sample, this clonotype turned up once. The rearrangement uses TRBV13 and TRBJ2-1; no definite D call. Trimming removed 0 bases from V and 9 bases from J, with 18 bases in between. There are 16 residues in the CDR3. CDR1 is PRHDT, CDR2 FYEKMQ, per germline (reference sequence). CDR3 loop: CASSLGPRTRQSEQFF. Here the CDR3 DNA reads TGTGCCAGCAGCTTAGGGCCCCGGACGAGACAAAGTGAGCAGTTCTTC.

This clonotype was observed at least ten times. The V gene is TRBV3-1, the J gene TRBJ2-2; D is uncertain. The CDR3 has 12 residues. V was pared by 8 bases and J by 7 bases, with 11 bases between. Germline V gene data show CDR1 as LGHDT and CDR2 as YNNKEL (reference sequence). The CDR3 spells CASPAPNGELFF. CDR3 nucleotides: TGTGCCAGCCCCGCCCCAAACGGGGAGCTGTTTTTT.

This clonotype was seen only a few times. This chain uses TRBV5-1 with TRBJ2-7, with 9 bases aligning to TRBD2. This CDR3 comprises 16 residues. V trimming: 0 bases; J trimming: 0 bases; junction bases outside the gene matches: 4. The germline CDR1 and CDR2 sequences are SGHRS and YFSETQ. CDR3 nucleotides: TGCGCCAGCAGCTTGGGTTTAGCGGGAGACTCCTACGAGCAGTACTTC. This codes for CASSLGLAGDSYEQYF.

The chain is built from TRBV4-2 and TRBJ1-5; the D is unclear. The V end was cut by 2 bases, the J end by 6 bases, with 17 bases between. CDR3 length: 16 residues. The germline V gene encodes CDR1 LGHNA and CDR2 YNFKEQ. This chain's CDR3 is CASSQSPVPATQPQHF. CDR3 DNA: TGTGCCAGCAGCCAATCACCCGTCCCTGCGACTCAGCCCCAGCATTTT.

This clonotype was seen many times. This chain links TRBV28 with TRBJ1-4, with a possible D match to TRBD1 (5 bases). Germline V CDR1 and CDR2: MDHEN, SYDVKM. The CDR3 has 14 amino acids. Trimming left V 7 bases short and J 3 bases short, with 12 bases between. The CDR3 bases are TGTGCCAGCATCGAGGGGCGAGCTAATGAAAAACTGTTTTTT. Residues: CASIEGRANEKLFF.

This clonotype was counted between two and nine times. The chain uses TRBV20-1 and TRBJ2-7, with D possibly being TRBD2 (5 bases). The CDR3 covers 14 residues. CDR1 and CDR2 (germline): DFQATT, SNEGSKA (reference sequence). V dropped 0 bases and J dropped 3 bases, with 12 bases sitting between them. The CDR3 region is CSARETGLIYEQYF. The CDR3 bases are TGCAGTGCTAGAGAGACGGGGTTGATCTACGAGCAGTACTTC.

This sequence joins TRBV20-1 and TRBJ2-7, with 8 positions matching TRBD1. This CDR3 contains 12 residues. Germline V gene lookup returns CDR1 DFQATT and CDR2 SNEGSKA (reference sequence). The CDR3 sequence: CSPDRVSYEQYF. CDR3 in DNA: TGCAGCCCGGACAGGGTGTCGTACGAGCAGTACTTC.

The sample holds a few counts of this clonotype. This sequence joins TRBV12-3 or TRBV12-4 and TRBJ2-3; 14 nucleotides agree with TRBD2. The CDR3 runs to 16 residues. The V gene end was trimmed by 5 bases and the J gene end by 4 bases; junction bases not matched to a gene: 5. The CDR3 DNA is TGTGCCAGCAGTCTAGGACTAGCGGGAGGACCAGATACGCAGTATTTT. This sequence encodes CASSLGLAGGPDTQYF.

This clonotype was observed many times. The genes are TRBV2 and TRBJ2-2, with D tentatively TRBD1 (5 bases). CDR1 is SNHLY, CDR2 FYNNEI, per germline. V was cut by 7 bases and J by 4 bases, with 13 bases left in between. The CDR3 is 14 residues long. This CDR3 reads CASIKGPTTGELFF. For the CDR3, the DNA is TGTGCCAGCATCAAGGGGCCTACCACCGGGGAGCTGTTTTTT.

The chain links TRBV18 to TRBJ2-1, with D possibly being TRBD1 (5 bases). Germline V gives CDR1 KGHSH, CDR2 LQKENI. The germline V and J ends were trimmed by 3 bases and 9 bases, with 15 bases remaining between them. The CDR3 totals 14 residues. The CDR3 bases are TGTGCCAGCTCACCGCAGGGTCTCCTCCTTGAGCAGTTCTTC. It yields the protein CASSPQGLLLEQFF. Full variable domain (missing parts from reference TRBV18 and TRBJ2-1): NAGVMQNPRHLVRRRGQEARLRCSPMKGHSHVYWYRQLPEEGLKFMVYLQKENIIDESGMPKERFSAEFPKEGPSILRIQQVVRGDSAAYFCASSPQGLLLEQFFGPGTRLTVL.